This T cell receptor (beta chain) was recovered during a study of identical twins. The study's findings and limits: Cross-sectional statistical analysis was relied on for the conclusions, without the same donors being followed. When twins shared out-of-frame alpha sequences, those sequences had excess low generation probability.

TCRdb reprocessed the 5' RACE reads via MiXCR and lists one record per CDR3 protein. The sample has about 1.7 million distinct CDR3 sequences, about 31% seen once. This clonotype was found a few times. Its antigen is currently unknown. The CDR3 covers 16 residues. V was clipped by 1 base and J by 0 bases, with 12 bases between them. From germline, CDR1 is SGHDT and CDR2 YYEEEE. The V gene is TRBV5-6, the J gene TRBJ2-3; possible D gene TRBD2, 5 bases. Sequenced input: cord blood. The sequence was obtained from a newborn girl in good health. CDR3 in amino acids: CASSLSRRTSTDTQYF. The CDR3 DNA sequence: TGTGCCAGCAGCTTGAGCAGGAGGACTAGCACAGATACGCAGTATTTT.